Listed below are T cell receptor beta chains from one sample, sequenced in a study of shared clonotypes between healthy human individuals. Profiled with immunoSEQ multiplex PCR; TCRdb holds only in-frame clones, not every one. This sample has 2 million to 2.5 million clones; nearly 97% occur once, and the top ten carry roughly 0.13%. Sequenced material: naive CD4+ T cells sorted from blood. The receptors here all came from a man younger than 35 in good health. Both conserved end residues are part of each CDR3. D genes are given only for firm matches. Clone size is shown for a subset of rows, as once, few, many or a class of expanded clone.

size,V,J,D,CDR3,DNA
NA,TRBV19,TRBJ1-1,NA,CASSTELNTEAFF,TGTGCCAGTAGTACAGAGTTGAACACTGAAGCTTTCTTT
NA,TRBV29-1,TRBJ1-1,NA,CGVDGRVGQNTEAFF,TGCGGCGTTGACGGTCGAGTGGGGCAGAACACTGAAGCTTTCTTT
NA,TRBV2,TRBJ1-2,TRBD1,CASSITGGDGYTF,TGTGCCAGCAGTATTACAGGGGGCGATGGCTACACCTTC
once,TRBV6-1,TRBJ1-3,NA,CASSPGGGNTIYF,TGTGCCAGCAGTCCGGGTGGGGGAAACACCATATATTTT
once,TRBV5-6,TRBJ2-5,NA,CASSRRRSQETQYF,TGTGCCAGCAGCCGCAGACGGAGCCAAGAGACCCAGTACTTC
NA,TRBV7-9,TRBJ2-5,NA,CASSLASQGGETQYF,TGTGCCAGCAGCTTAGCGTCGCAGGGAGGTGAGACCCAGTACTTC
NA,TRBV28,TRBJ1-6,TRBD1,CASRGGQTNSPLHF,TGTGCCAGCAGGGGGGGACAGACTAATTCACCCCTCCACTTT
NA,TRBV5-1,TRBJ2-3,TRBD2,CASSLVGGVDTQYF,TGCGCCAGCAGCTTGGTTGGGGGGGTGGATACGCAGTATTTT
NA,TRBV6-6,TRBJ2-1,NA,CASSPAQVLGNEQFF,TGTGCCAGCAGCCCAGCACAGGTTTTGGGCAATGAGCAGTTCTTC
NA,TRBV5-1,TRBJ1-5,NA,CASSLVGGMEPQHF,TGCGCCAGCAGCTTGGTGGGGGGGATGGAGCCCCAGCATTTT
NA,TRBV28,TRBJ2-2,TRBD2,CASSLSGLNTGELFF,TGTGCCAGCAGTTTATCGGGACTAAACACCGGGGAGCTGTTTTTT
NA,TRBV7-2,TRBJ2-2,NA,CASSRFGLNTGELFF,TGTGCCAGCAGCCGATTCGGTCTGAACACCGGGGAGCTGTTTTTT
NA,TRBV4-1,TRBJ2-2,NA,CASSRPLGELFF,TGCGCCAGCAGCCGTCCCCTCGGGGAGCTGTTTTTT
once,TRBV5-6,TRBJ1-1,NA,CASSQLVYTEAFF,TGTGCCAGCAGCCAATTAGTCTACACTGAAGCTTTCTTT
NA,TRBV2,TRBJ1-6,NA,CASSERTVNSPLHF,TGTGCCAGCAGTGAGAGGACAGTTAATTCACCCCTCCACTTT
NA,TRBV9,TRBJ1-3,NA,CASSVGNSGNTIYF,TGTGCCAGCAGCGTAGGAAACAGCGGGAACACCATATATTTT
NA,TRBV30,TRBJ2-1,NA,CAWSQSSYNEQFF,TGTGCCTGGAGTCAAAGTTCCTACAATGAGCAGTTCTTC
NA,TRBV2,TRBJ2-2,NA,CASSPRTQTGELFF,TGTGCCAGCAGCCCCCGGACTCAGACCGGGGAGCTGTTTTTT
NA,TRBV10-3,TRBJ2-7,TRBD1,CAIAQGEKNYEQYF,TGTGCCATAGCACAGGGGGAGAAGAACTACGAGCAGTACTTC
NA,TRBV6-1,TRBJ1-2,TRBD1,CASSADRGLWHTF,TGTGCCAGCAGTGCGGACAGGGGGCTATGGCACACCTTC
NA,TRBV6-1,TRBJ1-4,NA,CASRLAATNEKLFF,TGTGCCAGCAGATTAGCAGCAACTAATGAAAAACTGTTTTTT
NA,TRBV2,TRBJ1-2,NA,CASREANYGYTF,TGTGCCAGCAGGGAAGCTAACTATGGCTACACCTTC
NA,TRBV6-6,TRBJ2-7,NA,CASNVQGPYEQYF,TGTGCCAGCAACGTACAGGGCCCCTACGAGCAGTACTTC
once,TRBV9,TRBJ2-3,NA,CASSVGGHGTDTQYF,TGTGCCAGCAGCGTAGGAGGTCACGGCACAGATACGCAGTATTTT
NA,TRBV5-1,TRBJ2-1,NA,CASSLAGGNEQFF,TGCGCCAGCAGCTTGGCCGGTGGCAATGAGCAGTTCTTC
once,TRBV28,TRBJ2-5,TRBD2,CASSFSYSGGQETQYF,TGTGCCAGCAGTTTCAGTTATAGCGGGGGCCAAGAGACCCAGTACTTC
NA,TRBV7-2,TRBJ2-7,TRBD2,CASSTLGRGSTSGTVEQYF,TGTGCCAGCAGCACCCTAGGTCGGGGCTCGACTAGCGGGACGGTCGAGCAGTACTTC
once,TRBV10-2,TRBJ1-1,TRBD1,CASRPPQGANTEAFF,TGCGCCAGCAGGCCCCCTCAGGGGGCGAACACTGAAGCTTTCTTT
NA,TRBV29-1,TRBJ2-2,TRBD1,CSAMPGQGFPGELFF,TGCAGCGCGATGCCGGGACAGGGGTTCCCCGGGGAGCTGTTTTTT
NA,TRBV15,TRBJ2-1,NA,CATSIGIALLSYNEQFF,TGTGCCACCAGCATCGGGATAGCCTTACTTTCCTACAATGAGCAGTTCTTC
once,TRBV2,TRBJ1-5,TRBD1,CASSSGTGVNQPQHF,TGTGCCAGCAGTTCCGGGACAGGGGTAAATCAGCCCCAGCATTTT
NA,TRBV19,TRBJ1-2,NA,CASSRPGEGYTF,TGTGCCAGTAGTCGGCCAGGGGAAGGCTACACCTTC
NA,TRBV4-1,TRBJ2-3,NA,CASSQDRGTNFTDTQYF,TGCGCCAGCAGCCAAGATCGGGGGACCAATTTCACAGATACGCAGTATTTT